The next 17 T cell receptor beta chains were all read from a single sample in a study of breast tumors, draining lymph nodes, adjacent tissues. TCRdb re-called the multiplex PCR reads with MiXCR, one entry per CDR3 protein. This table holds some 120,000 distinct CDR3 sequences, 20% found once. Breast cancer patients provided tissue from their axillary draining lymph nodes. Sequenced sample: axillary lymph node tissue. The receptors come from a female donor with breast cancer. Some clones in this sample may be carry-over from other donors' samples.

This clonotype was found a few times. This sequence joins TRBV6-2 or TRBV6-3 and TRBJ1-5; possibly TRBD1 for D (6 bases). V gave up 5 bases and J gave up 4 bases, with 18 bases separating them. The CDR3 is 16 residues long. Germline CDR1 MNHEY, CDR2 SVGEGT. The DNA of the CDR3 is TGTGCCAGCAGTAACAGGGTCGGGGTACCAAATCAGCCCCAGCATTTT. Translating gives CASSNRVGVPNQPQHF.

This clonotype was observed at least ten times. This chain uses TRBV7-9 with TRBJ1-4, with 7 bases aligning to TRBD1. CDR3 length equals 16 residues. Germline V gene data show CDR1 as SEHNR and CDR2 as FQNEAQ (reference sequence). The V segment lost 5 bases and the J segment 7 bases; nucleotides outside the gene matches: 13. The CDR3 DNA sequence: TGTGCCAGCAGCCAAACTTACAGGGGTTTGGGTGAAAAACTGTTTTTT. Translating it yields CASSQTYRGLGEKLFF.

This clonotype was seen at least ten times. J is TRBJ1-2 and V is TRBV7-9; TRBD1 matches at 7 bases. Losses at the gene ends were 3 bases for V and 7 bases for J; bases not matched to a gene: 8. The germline gives CDR1 SEHNR, CDR2 FQNEAQ (reference sequence). The CDR3 sequence is 14 residues long. The CDR3 here is CASSFRDRLGGYTF. The CDR3 DNA reads TGTGCCAGCAGCTTCAGGGACAGACTAGGTGGCTACACCTTC.

With respect to this clonotype: One junction end disagrees with the germline gene, perhaps due to a read error. The chain links TRBV5-4 to TRBJ2-1; 7 bases map to TRBD2. CDR1 SGHNT and CDR2 YYREEE come from the germline V gene (reference sequence). The CDR3 sequence is 15 residues long. CDR3 in DNA: TGTGCCAGCGGCTTGGGGTCGGGAGGATACAATGAGCAGTTCTTC. It is translated as CASGLGSGGYNEQFF.

This sequence joins TRBV28 and TRBJ2-1, with 10 bases fitting TRBD2. V was pared by 8 bases and J by 2 bases, with 18 bases of the junction left unmatched. CDR3 length equals 19 residues. Germline CDR1 and CDR2: MDHEN and SYDVKM. The CDR3, as DNA: TGTGCCAGCCGTACACCGGGACTAGCGAACCCCGCCCCCTACAATGAGCAGTTCTTC. Its protein product is CASRTPGLANPAPYNEQFF.

The chain recombines TRBV18 with TRBJ1-2; a weak D match, TRBD1 (5 bases). Trimming left V 6 bases short and J 4 bases short, with 30 bases between. The CDR3 sequence is 19 residues long. Germline V gene data show CDR1 as KGHSH and CDR2 as LQKENI. CDR3 sequence reads: CASSISRVLAGSLSYGYTF. CDR3 DNA sequence: TGTGCCAGCTCGATCTCACGGGTTTTGGCAGGGTCCCTTTCCTATGGCTACACCTTC.

At least ten counts were recorded for this clonotype. The chain carries TRBV20-1 and TRBJ1-2, with D tentatively TRBD1 (5 bases). Germline CDR1 reads DFQATT; CDR2 reads SNEGSKA (reference sequence). The V gene lost 3 bases and the J gene lost 13 bases, with 15 bases spanning the gap. The CDR3 runs to 11 residues. CDR3 sequence (DNA): TGCAGTGCTAGTCCCCCCCCGGGGCTCACCTTC. It translates to CSASPPPGLTF.

This clonotype came up many times. The chain uses TRBV6-1 and TRBJ1-5, with 7 bases that match TRBD1. The CDR3 runs to 15 residues. After removal of 6 bases from V and 2 bases from J, the junction contained 7 bases not matched to a gene. Germline CDR1 MNHNS, CDR2 SASEGT. The CDR3 spells CASSRDRVGNQPQHF. The CDR3 DNA reads as TGTGCCAGCAGCCGAGACAGGGTTGGCAATCAGCCCCAGCATTTT.

This clonotype was seen just once. This may stem from a read error, because a much larger clone lies one nucleotide away. V and J are TRBV11-3 and TRBJ2-1, with 9 nucleotides matching TRBD1. V lost 0 bases to trimming and J lost 2 bases; unmatched junction nucleotides: 8. Germline CDR1 is SGHNT and CDR2 is YENEEA. The CDR3 length is 18 residues. The CDR3 coding sequence is TGTGCCAGCAGCTTAGACCCAACAGGGGGCAGCCCCTACAATGAGCAGTTCTTC. It codes for CASSLDPTGGSPYNEQFF.

This clonotype was seen at least ten times. The chain recombines TRBV18 with TRBJ1-2; 10 bases match TRBD1. From germline, CDR1 is KGHSH and CDR2 LQKENI. V lost 2 bases and J lost 8; bases outside the gene matches: 2. This CDR3 comprises 13 residues. The CDR3 DNA reads TGTGCCAGCTCACCAGACAGGGGGCACGGCTACACCTTC. Translating it yields CASSPDRGHGYTF.

This clonotype was seen repeatedly, ten times or more. The chain recombines TRBV5-1 with TRBJ2-6; the D is unclear. CDR1 is SGHRS and CDR2 is YFSETQ in the germline V gene. Trimming removed 4 bases at V and 0 bases at J, with 5 bases between. The CDR3 is 14 amino acids. CDR3 coding DNA: TGCGCCAGCAGCCCAAGCTCTGGGGCCAACGTCCTGACTTTC. It yields the protein CASSPSSGANVLTF.

About this clonotype itself: A much bigger clone sits one base away, suggesting this may be a read error. The gene calls are TRBV11-2 and TRBJ2-5; a possible D gene is TRBD1 (5 bases). This CDR3 contains 16 residues. V lost 0 bases and J lost 13, with 24 bases in between. Looked up from germline, CDR1 is SGHAT and CDR2 is FQNNGV. The CDR3 region is CASSLEGWTSPRALYF. The CDR3 nucleotides are TGTGCCAGCAGCTTAGAAGGCTGGACATCTCCACGGGCCCTGTACTTC.

This clonotype was detected a few times. The rearrangement uses TRBV2 and TRBJ2-3, with TRBD2 matching 9 bases. The CDR3 is made up of 15 amino acids. V lost 4 bases and J lost 10; bases outside the gene matches: 12. CDR1 SNHLY and CDR2 FYNNEI come from the germline V gene. CDR3 in amino acids: CASSVPAGGPDAQYF. The CDR3 DNA follows: TGTGCCAGCAGTGTACCAGCGGGAGGCCCCGATGCGCAGTATTTT.

This clonotype was detected many times. This chain uses TRBV20-1 with TRBJ1-6; D gene ambiguous. This CDR3 contains 14 residues. CDR1 and CDR2 (germline): DFQATT, SNEGSKA (reference sequence). Trimming took 3 bases from V and 6 from J, leaving 12 bases between them. The CDR3 DNA is TGCAGTGCTAGTAATAACGGAATTAATTCACCCCTCCACTTT. It encodes CSASNNGINSPLHF.

In its sample, this clonotype was seen many times. This rearrangement joins TRBV7-3 to TRBJ2-2; no clear D gene. V dropped 6 bases and J dropped 0 bases, with 11 bases sitting between them. The CDR3 totals 15 residues. Germline V gene sequence: CDR1 SGHTA, CDR2 FQGTGA. CDR3 coding DNA: TGTGCCAGCAGACCCGGACGGTCGAACACCGGGGAGCTGTTTTTT. Its translation: CASRPGRSNTGELFF.

This clonotype occurred many times. The rearrangement uses TRBV12-3 or TRBV12-4 and TRBJ2-2; 7 bases are a match to TRBD1. CDR3 size: 13 residues. V shed 6 bases and J 8 bases; nucleotides not matched to a gene: 6. CDR3 loop: CASRTGAAGELFF. The CDR3 coding sequence is TGTGCCAGCAGAACAGGGGCCGCGGGGGAGCTGTTTTTT.

This clonotype was found many times. This chain connects TRBV19 to TRBJ1-6; TRBD1 is a possible D gene (6 bases). The CDR3 totals 13 residues. Germline V lookup: CDR1 LNHDA, CDR2 SQIVND (reference sequence). The ends were cut back, 7 bases at V and 3 bases at J, with 7 bases in the middle. In DNA form, the CDR3 reads TGTGCCAGTAAAGGGGGCTATAATTCACCCCTCCACTTT. The encoded protein is CASKGGYNSPLHF.